The entry below describes one T cell receptor beta chain. This sample was included in a study of T cell changes during pregnancy in multiple sclerosis. The V end was cut by 4 bases, the J end by 2 bases, with 10 bases between. Germline V CDR1 and CDR2: ENHRY, SYGVKD. CDR3 length: 14 residues. The method was immunoSEQ multiplex PCR; TCRdb's version includes in-frame clones alone and lacks a portion of them. The data show approximately 94,000 clones, about 92% seen once. The origin of this receptor is a female donor with multiple sclerosis, enrolled in a pregnancy study. The specimen was peripheral blood, collected after pregnancy. This sequence joins TRBV10-3 and TRBJ2-3, with D uncertain. CDR3 nucleotide sequence: TGTGCCATCAGTGTATCCCTACCCACAGATACGCAGTATTTT. Its translation is CAISVSLPTDTQYF.